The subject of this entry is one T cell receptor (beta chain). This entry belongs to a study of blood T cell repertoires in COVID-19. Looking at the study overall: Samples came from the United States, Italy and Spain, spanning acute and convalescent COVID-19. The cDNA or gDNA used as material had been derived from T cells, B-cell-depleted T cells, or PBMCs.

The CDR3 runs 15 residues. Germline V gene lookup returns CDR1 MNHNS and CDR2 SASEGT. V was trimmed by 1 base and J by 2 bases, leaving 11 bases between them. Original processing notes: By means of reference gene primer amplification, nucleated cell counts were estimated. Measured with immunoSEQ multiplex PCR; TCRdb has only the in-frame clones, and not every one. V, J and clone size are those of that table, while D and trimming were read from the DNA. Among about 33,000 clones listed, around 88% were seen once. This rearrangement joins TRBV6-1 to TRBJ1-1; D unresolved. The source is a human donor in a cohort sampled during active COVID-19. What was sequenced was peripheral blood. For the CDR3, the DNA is TGTGCCAGCAGTGAAGTTACGAGTTCAAACACTGAAGCTTTCTTT. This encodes CASSEVTSSNTEAFF.